This entry lists 20 T cell receptor beta chains sequenced from one sample in a study of T cell responses to AZD1222 COVID-19 vaccine. Assay used: immunoSEQ multiplex PCR; TCRdb lists only in-frame clones, some missing. The sample has 95,000 to 150,000 clones, about 86% seen once. The sequencing used peripheral blood, collected 28 days after the second AZD1222 dose. The receptors derive from an adult who received the AZD1222 COVID-19 vaccine.

This chain joins TRBV30 and TRBJ1-2; 12 bases map to TRBD1. CDR3 length equals 16 residues. Germline V gives CDR1 GTSNPN, CDR2 SVGIG (reference sequence). Losses at the gene ends were 2 bases for V and 4 bases for J; bases not matched to a gene: 8. In DNA form, the CDR3 reads TGTGCCTGGAGTCGAACCGGGACAGGGGGCTTCTATGGCTACACCTTC. Its translation is CAWSRTGTGGFYGYTF.

The V and J genes are TRBV4-2 and TRBJ1-5; D gene ambiguous. CDR1 LGHNA and CDR2 YNFKEQ come from the germline V gene. CDR3 size: 16 residues. V lost 1 base and J lost 4, with 14 bases in between. The CDR3 reads CASSQVQAAGNQPQHF. In nucleotides, the CDR3 is TGTGCCAGCAGCCAAGTTCAGGCGGCCGGTAATCAGCCCCAGCATTTT.

This chain connects TRBV6-5 to TRBJ1-5, with D uncertain. V was pared by 0 bases and J by 4 bases, with 10 bases between. CDR1 is MNHEY, CDR2 SVGAGI, per germline. The CDR3 contains 15 residues. The CDR3 is CASSYSGVRNQPQHF. The CDR3 DNA follows: TGTGCCAGCAGTTACTCCGGGGTGCGGAATCAGCCCCAGCATTTT.

The V gene is TRBV14, the J gene TRBJ2-3; perhaps D is TRBD1 or TRBD2 (5 bases each). The V end was cut by 1 base, the J end by 8 bases, with 10 bases between. This CDR3 has 13 amino acids. Germline assignment: CDR1 SGHDN and CDR2 FVKESK. CDR3 sequence: CASSQVGGGTQYF. CDR3 DNA: TGTGCCAGCAGCCAAGTCGGTGGGGGTACGCAGTATTTT.

V is TRBV5-1 and J is TRBJ1-4; D uncertain. CDR3 size: 14 residues. V was shortened by 4 bases and J by 7 bases, with 14 bases between the two germline ends. Germline CDR1 SGHRS, CDR2 YFSETQ. As DNA, the CDR3 is TGCGCCAGCAGCGCGACCGGGTTGGGTGAAAAACTGTTTTTT. It codes for CASSATGLGEKLFF.

The chain links TRBV30 to TRBJ2-7; D is unresolved. Trimming pared 3 bases from V and 2 bases from J, leaving 17 bases between. This CDR3 is 15 amino acids long. Germline V lookup: CDR1 GTSNPN, CDR2 SVGIG (reference sequence). Here the CDR3 reads CAWSERRTITYEQYF. As DNA, the CDR3 is TGTGCCTGGAGCGAGAGACGAACGATAACCTACGAGCAGTACTTC.

The V and J genes are TRBV11-2 and TRBJ1-1; the D gene is possibly TRBD1 (5 bases). Germline V lookup: CDR1 SGHAT, CDR2 FQNNGV. V gave up 4 bases and J gave up 1 base, with 10 bases separating them. The CDR3 extends over 14 amino acids. The CDR3 loop reads CASSSGGENTEAFF. CDR3 coding DNA: TGTGCCAGCAGCTCGGGGGGGGAGAACACTGAAGCTTTCTTT. Full variable domain (remainder filled in from reference TRBV11-2 and TRBJ1-1): EAGVAQSPRYKIIEKRQSVAFWCNPISGHATLYWYQQILGQGPKLLIQFQNNGVVDDSQLPKDRFSAERLKGVDSTLKIQPAKLEDSAVYLCASSSGGENTEAFFGQGTRLTVV.

The chain combines TRBV19 with TRBJ1-2; D is unclear. With 1 base removed from V and 2 bases from J, the gap between germline ends came to 8 bases. CDR1 and CDR2 from the germline V gene are LNHDA and SQIVND (reference sequence). The CDR3 length is 14 residues. CDR3 amino acids: CASSIAPGNYGYTF. CDR3 coding DNA: TGTGCCAGTAGTATAGCGCCCGGGAACTATGGCTACACCTTC. The full variable domain, completed using reference TRBV19 and TRBJ1-2, is DGGITQSPKYLFRKEGQNVTLSCEQNLNHDAMYWYRQDPGQGLRLIYYSQIVNDFQKGDIAEGYSVSREKKESFPLTVTSAQKNPTAFYLCASSIAPGNYGYTFGSGTRLTVV.

The genes are TRBV19 and TRBJ1-2; D gene uncertain. Germline V gene lookup returns CDR1 LNHDA and CDR2 SQIVND (reference sequence). This CDR3 spans 14 amino acids. V was pared by 4 bases and J by 0 bases, with 9 bases between. The CDR3 spells CASSTRSTNYGYTF. As DNA, the CDR3 is TGTGCCAGTAGTACTCGGTCGACTAACTATGGCTACACCTTC.

This clone was seen a single time. The chain links TRBV24-1 to TRBJ1-4; 7 bases agree with TRBD1. The J segment lost 4 bases and the V segment lost 4 bases, leaving 5 bases of the junction unmatched. Per germline, CDR1 KGHDR and CDR2 SFDVKD. This CDR3 has 15 residues. CDR3 residues: CATSDGGQHNEKLFF. CDR3 bases: TGTGCCACCAGTGACGGGGGACAGCATAATGAAAAACTGTTTTTT.

The V call is TRBV3-1 (or the pseudogene TRBV3-2), the J call TRBJ1-2, with D possibly being TRBD1 (5 bases). This CDR3 has 14 residues. The germline V and J ends were trimmed by 0 bases and 6 bases, with 11 bases remaining between them. Germline V lookup: CDR1 LGHDT, CDR2 YNNKEL (reference sequence). CDR3 amino acids: CASSQDPGSHGYTF. CDR3 DNA sequence: TGTGCCAGCAGCCAAGATCCAGGGAGCCATGGCTACACCTTC.

V and J are TRBV15 and TRBJ1-4; no clear D. CDR1 is LNHNV and CDR2 is YYDKDF in the germline V gene (reference sequence). The V end was cut by 0 bases, the J end by 5 bases, with 7 bases between. This CDR3 has 14 residues. CDR3 in amino acids: CATSRDLGNEKLFF. The CDR3 region has the DNA TGTGCCACCAGCAGAGATTTGGGGAATGAAAAACTGTTTTTT. Full variable domain (missing parts from reference TRBV15 and TRBJ1-4): DAMVIQNPRYQVTQFGKPVTLSCSQTLNHNVMYWYQQKSSQAPKLLFHYYDKDFNNEADTPDNFQSRRPNTSFCFLDIRSPGLGDTAMYLCATSRDLGNEKLFFGSGTQLSVL.

The genes are TRBV6-2 or TRBV6-3 and TRBJ2-3, with 8 bases that match TRBD2. Germline V gives CDR1 MNHEY, CDR2 SVGEGT. The V and J ends lost 0 bases and 4 bases, in that order; junction bases with no gene match: 0. The CDR3 consists of 14 residues. For the CDR3, the DNA is TGTGCCAGCAGTTACTCGACTAGCGCAGATACGCAGTATTTT. Its translation is CASSYSTSADTQYF.

In nucleotides, the CDR3 is TGCAGCGTTGAGGGCAGGGGGCGCGGGTCAAGATATGGCTACACCTTC. Translated, it gives CSVEGRGRGSRYGYTF. The chain is built from TRBV29-1 and TRBJ1-2, with 8 bases lining up with TRBD1. Germline V CDR1 and CDR2: SQVTM, ANQGSEA. The V gene end was trimmed by 3 bases and the J gene end by 5 bases; junction bases not matched to a gene: 14. The length of the CDR3 is 16 residues. The variable domain in full, with the rest retrieved from reference TRBV29-1 and TRBJ1-2, is SAVISQKPSRDICQRGTSLTIQCQVDSQVTMMFWYRQQPGQSLTLIATANQGSEATYESGFVIDKFPISRPNLTFSTLTVSNMSPEDSSIYLCSVEGRGRGSRYGYTFGSGTRLTVV.

On this clone: One end of the junction is discordant with germline, which a read error may explain. The chain joins TRBV10-1 to TRBJ2-3; no definite D call. CDR1 is WNHNN, CDR2 SYGVQD, per germline (reference sequence). The CDR3 loop spans 12 amino acids. This CDR3 reads CASSKSTDTQYF. The DNA of the CDR3 is TGCGCCAGCAGTAAGTCCACAGATACGCAGTATTTT.

The gene calls are TRBV3-1 (or the pseudogene TRBV3-2) and TRBJ1-6; D is perhaps TRBD1 (5 bases). Germline V gives CDR1 LGHDT, CDR2 YNNKEL (reference sequence). This CDR3 region has 14 residues. The V and J ends lost 6 bases and 6 bases respectively, with 12 bases between them. CDR3 sequence: CASRPGTGNSPLHF. The CDR3, as DNA: TGTGCCAGCAGACCCGGGACGGGTAATTCACCCCTCCACTTT.

The chain has TRBV25-1 and TRBJ1-3, with 8 bases matching TRBD1. The V and J ends lost 5 bases and 4 bases, in that order; junction bases with no gene match: 4. The CDR3 sequence is 14 residues long. The germline CDR1 and CDR2 sequences are MGHDK and SYGVNS. This CDR3 reads CASSTRQGGNTIYF. The CDR3 DNA reads TGTGCCAGCAGTACACGACAGGGGGGAAACACCATATATTTT.

This sequence joins TRBV7-8 and TRBJ1-1, with TRBD1 as a possible D gene (5 bases). This CDR3 spans 16 amino acids. The V gene lost 3 bases and the J gene lost 0 bases, with 14 bases spanning the gap. Germline CDR1 SGHVS, CDR2 FQNEAQ. CDR3 coding DNA: TGTGCCAGCAGCTTCAAACCGGGACGGATGAACACTGAAGCTTTCTTT. It yields the protein CASSFKPGRMNTEAFF.

With regard to this clone: One end of the junction does not line up with germline, which may come from a read error. This chain's CDR3 is CSVEQGNPGELFF. In DNA, the CDR3 is TGCAGCGTTGAACAGGGGAACCCCGGGGAGCTGTTTTTT. The chain recombines TRBV29-1 with TRBJ2-2; D possibly corresponds to TRBD1 (6 bases). CDR3 length: 13 residues. CDR1 and CDR2 (germline): SQVTM, ANQGSEA.

In regard to this clone: This same CDR3 is encoded by further DNA sequences in the sample. The rearrangement links TRBV7-9 to TRBJ2-7; no definite D call. Trimming removed 1 base at V and 4 bases at J, with 5 bases between. Germline lookup yields CDR1 SEHNR and CDR2 FQNEAQ (reference sequence). The CDR3 covers 12 residues. CDR3 DNA: TGTGCCAGCAGCTTAGTGGGGTACGAGCAGTACTTC. It yields the protein CASSLVGYEQYF.